The 6 T cell receptor beta chains reported below all come from one sample, sequenced in a study of shared clonotypes between healthy human individuals. Profiled with immunoSEQ multiplex PCR; TCRdb holds only in-frame clones, not every one. The repertoire holds about 1.1 million clones, with roughly 74% as singletons. Sequences were obtained from memory CD4+ T cells from PBMCs. Subset indicated: CD45RA-negative fraction. The receptors stem from a man in his late teens or twenties in good health. Some clones in this sample may be carry-over from other donors' samples.

V gene TRBV18 combines with J gene TRBJ1-1; D gene unclear. The germline CDR1 and CDR2 sequences are KGHSH and LQKENI. Trimming left V 6 bases short and J 1 base short, with 6 bases between. The CDR3 is 12 residues long. This CDR3 reads CASSPANTEAFF. DNA of the CDR3: TGTGCCAGCTCGCCCGCGAACACTGAAGCTTTCTTT.

This clone was seen a single time. Distinct nucleotide sequences in the sample also encode this CDR3. The genes are TRBV18 and TRBJ1-1; no clear D. Germline CDR1 is KGHSH and CDR2 is LQKENI. The CDR3 runs to 12 residues. Trimming took off 2 bases at V and 8 bases at J, with 9 bases between the two ends. CDR3 bases: TGTGCCAGCTCACCAGAGGGTACCGAAGCTTTCTTT. As protein: CASSPEGTEAFF.

The chain links TRBV27 to TRBJ2-1; 9 bases fit TRBD1. The CDR3 is 15 amino acids. CDR1 is MNHEY and CDR2 is SMNVEV in the germline V gene (reference sequence). V lost 6 bases and J lost 5; bases outside the gene matches: 8. This chain's CDR3 is CASSEWGTGNNEQFF. The CDR3 nucleotides read TGTGCCAGCAGCGAGTGGGGGACAGGGAACAATGAGCAGTTCTTC.

This clone was picked up a small number of times. The rearrangement uses TRBV9 and TRBJ2-1; tentatively, D is TRBD1 or TRBD2 (5 bases each). Per germline, CDR1 SGDLS and CDR2 YYNGEE. The CDR3 totals 16 residues. The V and J ends lost 2 bases and 3 bases respectively, with 15 bases between them. CDR3: CASSVDSVGGYNEQFF. The CDR3 DNA follows: TGTGCCAGCAGCGTTGACAGCGTAGGAGGCTACAATGAGCAGTTCTTC.

The CDR3 region has the DNA TGTGCCTGGAGGACGGGACTAGCCCATTACAATGAGCAGTTCTTC. It translates to CAWRTGLAHYNEQFF. The V call is TRBV30, the J call TRBJ2-1, with 9 nucleotides matching TRBD2. This CDR3 spans 15 amino acids. Germline CDR1 reads GTSNPN; CDR2 reads SVGIG (reference sequence). V gave up 3 bases and J gave up 4 bases; unmatched junction bases: 7. Using reference TRBV30 and TRBJ2-1 for the parts outside the CDR3, the full variable domain is SQTIHQWPATLVQPVGSPLSLECTVEGTSNPNLYWYRQAAGRGLQLLFYSVGIGQISSEVPQNLSASRPQDRQFILSSKKLLLSDSGFYLCAWRTGLAHYNEQFFGPGTRLTVL.

This clone occurred once. Its ends do not fully match the called genes, so a read error is possible. The rearrangement joins TRBV15 to TRBJ1-5, with D perhaps TRBD1 (5 bases). There are 16 residues in the CDR3. Germline loops: CDR1 LNHNV, CDR2 YYDKDF (reference sequence). The CDR3 bases are TGTGCCACCGGCAGCCCCATAGGGGTGAGGAATCAGCCCCAGCATTTT. Translated, it gives CATGSPIGVRNQPQHF.